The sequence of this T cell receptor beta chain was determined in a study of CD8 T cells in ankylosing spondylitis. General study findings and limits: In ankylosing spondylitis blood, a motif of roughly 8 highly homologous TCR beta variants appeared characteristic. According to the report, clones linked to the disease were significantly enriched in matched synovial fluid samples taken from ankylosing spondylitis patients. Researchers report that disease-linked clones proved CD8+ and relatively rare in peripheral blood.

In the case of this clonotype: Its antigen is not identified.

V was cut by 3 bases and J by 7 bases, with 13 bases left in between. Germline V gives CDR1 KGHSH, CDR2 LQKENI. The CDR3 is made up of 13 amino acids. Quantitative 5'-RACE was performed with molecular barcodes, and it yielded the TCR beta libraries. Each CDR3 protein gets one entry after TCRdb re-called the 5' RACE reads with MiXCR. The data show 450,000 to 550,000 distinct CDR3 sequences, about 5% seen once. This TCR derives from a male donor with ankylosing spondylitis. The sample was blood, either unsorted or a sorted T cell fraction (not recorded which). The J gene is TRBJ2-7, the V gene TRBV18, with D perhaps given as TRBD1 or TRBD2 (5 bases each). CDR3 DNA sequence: TGTGCCAGCTCACCTTGGGGGTTGGATGAGCAGTACTTC. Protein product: CASSPWGLDEQYF.